Presented here are 27 T cell receptor beta chains from one specimen sequenced in a study of T-cell reconstitution after alpha-beta-depleted transplantation in children. TCRbeta library preparation incorporated unique molecular identifiers. TCRdb called the PCR reads again in MiXCR, with one record for every CDR3 protein. This sample has several thousand distinct CDR3 sequences, with 15% to 20% found just once. The specimen was PBMCs, collected before TCRalphabeta/CD19-depleted stem cell transplant. These receptors originate from a boy aged 2 to 10 with acute lymphoblastic leukemia, due to receive a stem cell transplant.

This clonotype is classed as medium-sized. The chain joins TRBV20-1 to TRBJ1-2; D unresolved. Germline V CDR1 and CDR2: DFQATT, SNEGSKA (reference sequence). This CDR3 comprises 11 residues. V gave up 6 bases and J gave up 2 bases, with 7 bases separating them. CDR3: CSAQDNYGYTF. The CDR3 DNA reads as TGCAGTGCCCAGGACAACTATGGCTACACCTTC.

The chain links TRBV7-9 to TRBJ2-2; D uncertain. CDR3 length: 11 amino acids. V was shortened by 4 bases and J by 7 bases, with 4 bases between the two germline ends. Germline-derived CDR1 and CDR2 are SEHNR and FQNEAQ (reference sequence). The DNA for the CDR3 is TGTGCCAGCAGCTCCGTCGGGGAGCTGTTTTTT. This encodes CASSSVGELFF.

This clonotype was seen a few times. The chain carries TRBV5-5 and TRBJ1-1, with TRBD1 as a possible D gene (5 bases). CDR1 SGHKS and CDR2 YYEKEE come from the germline V gene (reference sequence). V was cut by 5 bases and J by 2 bases, with 22 bases left in between. The CDR3 runs 17 residues. The CDR3 nucleotides are TGTGCCAGCAGTACTATAGTGGGACTCGGGGTTAACACTGAAGCTTTCTTT. Protein product: CASSTIVGLGVNTEAFF.

This clonotype has at least ten counts. This chain's CDR3 is CASSLGQGIQDTQYF. CDR3 nucleotide sequence: TGTGCCAGCAGCTTGGGACAGGGAATACAAGATACGCAGTATTTT. The chain uses TRBV5-4 and TRBJ2-3; 7 bases line up with TRBD1. The germline V gene has CDR1 SGHNT and CDR2 YYREEE (reference sequence). The CDR3 extends over 15 amino acids. Trimming took 0 bases from V and 5 from J; bases not matched to a gene: 6.

This clonotype was seen ten or more times. The chain uses TRBV7-9 and TRBJ2-1; D gene uncertain. V gave up 2 bases and J gave up 3 bases, with 8 bases separating them. Germline-derived CDR1 and CDR2 are SEHNR and FQNEAQ (reference sequence). This CDR3 spans 14 amino acids. The chain's CDR3 is CASSLHLFYNEQFF. CDR3 in DNA: TGTGCCAGCAGCTTACACCTCTTCTACAATGAGCAGTTCTTC.

Relative to its sample, this clonotype is medium-sized. The chain employs TRBV27 and TRBJ1-2; D might be TRBD1 (5 bases). The germline gives CDR1 MNHEY, CDR2 SMNVEV (reference sequence). Trimming removed 3 bases at V and 1 base at J, with 6 bases between. This CDR3 has 13 residues. The CDR3 loop is CASSFQGNYGYTF. DNA for the CDR3: TGTGCCAGCAGTTTTCAGGGTAACTATGGCTACACCTTC.

This clonotype was detected a few times. The CDR3 nucleotides read TGTGCCAGCAGTTTAGTTGCCCCAAGAGGAGCTTTCTTT. This encodes CASSLVAPRGAFF. This chain uses TRBV12-3 or TRBV12-4 with TRBJ1-1; D gene unclear. This CDR3 has 13 residues. V gave up 1 base and J gave up 10 bases, with 13 bases separating them.

By its share, this clonotype is medium-sized. The V and J genes are TRBV20-1 and TRBJ1-5; D might be TRBD1 (6 bases). CDR1 DFQATT and CDR2 SNEGSKA come from the germline V gene (reference sequence). The CDR3 sequence is 14 residues long. V was cut by 1 base and J by 0 bases, with 7 bases left in between. The CDR3 region is CSARADSSNQPQHF. The CDR3 DNA reads as TGCAGTGCTAGAGCGGACAGTAGCAATCAGCCCCAGCATTTT.

By share of the sample, this clonotype is medium-sized. The chain uses TRBV24-1 and TRBJ1-2, with TRBD1 as a possible D gene (6 bases). The V end was cut by 5 bases, the J end by 0 bases, with 27 bases between. CDR3 length: 20 amino acids. CDR1 and CDR2 (germline): KGHDR, SFDVKD. The CDR3 DNA is TGTGCCACCAGTGTTTGGACAGCGGATGGGAGGACCCCAGCTAACTATGGCTACACCTTC. Amino acid sequence: CATSVWTADGRTPANYGYTF.

This clonotype is medium-sized. The chain employs TRBV5-1 and TRBJ1-1, with a weak D call TRBD1 (6 bases). The V end lost 5 bases, the J end lost 3 bases, and 17 bases lay between the germline ends. Germline CDR1 SGHRS, CDR2 YFSETQ. CDR3 size: 15 residues. The CDR3 loop is CASRWTVGRDTEAFF. The CDR3 nucleotides are TGCGCCAGCAGATGGACAGTGGGCAGGGACACTGAAGCTTTCTTT.

This clonotype occurred many times. The rearrangement links TRBV7-7 to TRBJ2-3, with 7 bases aligning to TRBD2. Germline lookup yields CDR1 SSHAT and CDR2 FNYEAQ (reference sequence). CDR3 length equals 15 residues. V trimming: 4 bases; J trimming: 2 bases; junction bases outside the gene matches: 6. This CDR3 reads CASSSGLDLTDTQYF. The DNA for the CDR3 is TGTGCCAGCAGCTCCGGACTAGACCTCACAGATACGCAGTATTTT. The whole variable domain, remainder taken from reference TRBV7-7 and TRBJ2-3, is GAGVSQSPRYKVTKRGQDVTLRCDPISSHATLYWYQQALGQGPEFLTYFNYEAQPDKSGLPSDRFSAERPEGSISTLTIQRTEQRDSAMYRCASSSGLDLTDTQYFGPGTRLTVL.

Within the sample, this clonotype is medium-sized. J is TRBJ2-7 and V is TRBV7-2; 12 nucleotides agree with TRBD2. J was trimmed by 0 bases and V by 3 bases; bases with no gene match: 6. The CDR3 sequence is 17 residues long. Germline V gene sequence: CDR1 SGHTA, CDR2 FQGNSA. The CDR3 DNA is TGTGCCAGCAGCTTCCCGACTAGCGGGGGCCCCTCCTACGAGCAGTACTTC. Its translation is CASSFPTSGGPSYEQYF.

In its sample, this clonotype is medium-sized. The chain has TRBV12-3 or TRBV12-4 and TRBJ1-2, with 9 bases identical to TRBD1. V lost 5 bases, J lost 6 bases, and 4 bases stayed unmatched. There are 13 residues in the CDR3. As DNA, the CDR3 is TGTGCCAGCAGTCTGAGACAGGGGGATGGCTACACCTTC. Its protein product is CASSLRQGDGYTF.

At least ten counts were recorded for this clonotype. The chain is built from TRBV18 and TRBJ1-6; tentatively, D is TRBD1 (6 bases). V lost 3 bases, J lost 5 bases, and 11 bases lay in between. This CDR3 is built from 15 residues. Germline CDR1 reads KGHSH; CDR2 reads LQKENI. The DNA of the CDR3 is TGTGCCAGCTCACCGCTGACAGGAGATAATTCACCCCTCCACTTT. Amino acids: CASSPLTGDNSPLHF.

Here the CDR3 DNA reads TGTGCCAGCAGCCAGGCCCAAACTGAAGCTTTCTTT. This sequence encodes CASSQAQTEAFF. This chain joins TRBV4-2 and TRBJ1-1; D uncertain. The germline V gene has CDR1 LGHNA and CDR2 YNFKEQ. The CDR3 is 12 amino acids. Trimming cost V 3 bases and J 5 bases, with 7 bases left between them.

Many counts were recorded for this clonotype. The chain links TRBV29-1 to TRBJ2-1; 7 positions agree with TRBD1. The V and J ends lost 0 bases and 0 bases, in that order; junction bases with no gene match: 5. Germline CDR1 and CDR2: SQVTM and ANQGSEA. There are 16 residues in the CDR3. CDR3 in amino acids: CSVEDPRTGSYNEQFF. The CDR3 DNA sequence: TGCAGCGTTGAAGATCCACGGACAGGCTCCTACAATGAGCAGTTCTTC.

In its sample, this clonotype ranks as medium-sized. This chain connects TRBV5-1 to TRBJ2-3; maybe TRBD1 (6 bases). CDR1 and CDR2 from the germline V gene are SGHRS and YFSETQ. Trimming took off 0 bases at V and 3 bases at J, with 11 bases between the two ends. The CDR3 runs 15 residues. For the CDR3, the DNA is TGCGCCAGCAGCTTGGAAGGGGGTGGGACAGATACGCAGTATTTT. It yields the protein CASSLEGGGTDTQYF.

By share, this clonotype ranks as medium-sized (0.01 to 0.1%). The chain has TRBV12-3 or TRBV12-4 and TRBJ1-5; no firm D call. The CDR3 runs 12 residues. Trimming removed 4 bases from V and 7 bases from J, with 8 bases in between. CDR3 DNA sequence: TGTGCCAGCAGTTGGCTTGGGCAGCCCCAGCATTTT. Its protein product is CASSWLGQPQHF.

This clonotype was observed at least ten times. The rearrangement uses TRBV4-1 and TRBJ1-3, with D unresolved. Germline V lookup: CDR1 MGHRA, CDR2 YSYEKL. This CDR3 has 15 residues. V lost 4 bases and J lost 0, with 10 bases in between. The CDR3 is CASSPAVVSGNTIYF. CDR3 bases: TGCGCCAGCAGCCCTGCCGTTGTCTCTGGAAACACCATATATTTT.

This clonotype was seen ten or more times. The gene calls are TRBV27 and TRBJ2-5, with D unresolved. This CDR3 contains 15 residues. Germline V lookup: CDR1 MNHEY, CDR2 SMNVEV (reference sequence). The ends were cut back, 3 bases at V and 2 bases at J, with 13 bases in the middle. The CDR3 nucleotides read TGTGCCAGCAGTTTGGCGACGGGCGATCAAGAGACCCAGTACTTC. Protein product: CASSLATGDQETQYF.

In this sample, this clonotype is medium-sized. This chain connects TRBV12-3 or TRBV12-4 to TRBJ2-1; D is undetermined. This CDR3 contains 13 residues. Trimming stripped 2 bases from V and 9 bases from J, with 11 bases between. The DNA of the CDR3 is TGTGCCAGCAGTTTACAGGTCGATGGTGAGCAGTTCTTC. Translation gives CASSLQVDGEQFF.

In its sample, this clonotype ranks as medium-sized (0.01 to 0.1%). The chain has TRBV20-1 and TRBJ1-1, with TRBD1 matching over 9 bases. Germline values: CDR1 DFQATT, CDR2 SNEGSKA (reference sequence). V lost 4 bases and J lost 5; bases outside the gene matches: 8. This CDR3 has 14 amino acids. The CDR3 loop is CSATLTQGATEAFF. The CDR3 region has the DNA TGCAGTGCTACTTTAACACAGGGGGCGACTGAAGCTTTCTTT.

By share, this clonotype ranks as medium-sized. The chain couples TRBV9 to TRBJ2-7; possibly TRBD2 for D (6 bases). Germline lookup yields CDR1 SGDLS and CDR2 YYNGEE. V gave up 10 bases and J gave up 6 bases, with 8 bases separating them. The CDR3 runs to 9 residues. Here the CDR3 reads CASGGEQYF. In DNA, the CDR3 is TGTGCCTCCGGGGGCGAGCAGTACTTC.

This clonotype rates as medium-sized. V gene TRBV12-3 or TRBV12-4 combines with J gene TRBJ1-5; a weak D match, TRBD1 (6 bases). CDR3 size: 15 residues. V was trimmed by 5 bases and J by 6 bases, leaving 17 bases between them. CDR3 loop: CASSPRAGDSQPQHF. The CDR3 DNA reads TGTGCCAGCAGTCCCCGGGCAGGGGATAGTCAGCCCCAGCATTTT.

This clonotype is categorized as medium-sized. The chain uses TRBV5-1 and TRBJ2-5, with D maybe TRBD2 (5 bases). The CDR3 is 15 residues long. V dropped 0 bases and J dropped 3 bases, with 12 bases sitting between them. Germline V gene lookup returns CDR1 SGHRS and CDR2 YFSETQ. The CDR3 coding sequence is TGCGCCAGCAGCTTGGCCCCAAGAGGGAAAGAGACCCAGTACTTC. Its protein is CASSLAPRGKETQYF.

This clonotype counts as medium-sized (0.01 to 0.1%). This sequence joins TRBV27 and TRBJ2-1, with D possibly TRBD2 on 5 matching bases. This CDR3 has 11 residues. V was pared by 8 bases and J by 8 bases, with 10 bases between. Germline V gene data show CDR1 as MNHEY and CDR2 as SMNVEV (reference sequence). The CDR3 loop reads CASQVSDEQFF. CDR3 nucleotides: TGTGCCAGCCAAGTTAGCGATGAGCAGTTCTTC.

The V call is TRBV28, the J call TRBJ2-3; 10 positions agree with TRBD1. CDR1 is MDHEN and CDR2 is SYDVKM in the germline V gene. The ends lost 3 bases at V and 1 base at J; junction bases unmatched: 1. The CDR3 has 15 amino acids. The CDR3 protein is CASSLGTGGTDTQYF. The CDR3 DNA follows: TGTGCCAGCAGTTTGGGGACAGGGGGCACAGATACGCAGTATTTT.